This T cell receptor (beta chain) was sequenced for a study of blood T cell repertoires in COVID-19. Across the whole study: Researchers got acute and convalescent COVID-19 samples from the United States, Italy and Spain.

Germline values: CDR1 MGHRA, CDR2 YSYEKL. The CDR3 runs 16 residues. Trimming at V came to 4 bases and at J to 1 base, leaving 7 bases not matched to a gene. This table comes from immunoSEQ multiplex PCR, and its TCRdb copy is limited to in-frame clones, with some not included. The sample has 60,000 to 75,000 clones, roughly 71% seen once; the top ten hold about 6.4%. The receptor was derived from a woman aged 45-60 years with active or convalescent COVID-19. Input material: peripheral blood. The chain is built from TRBV4-1 and TRBJ1-3; 7 bases fit TRBD1. The CDR3 protein is CASSPTGVVSGNTIYF. DNA for the CDR3: TGCGCCAGCAGCCCTACAGGGGTCGTGTCTGGAAACACCATATATTTT.